In this sample, the clone carrying this T cell receptor beta chain turned up many times. Its target is not known. The source of the sample is a study of T cells in Graves' hyperthyroidism and ophthalmopathy. There are 15 residues in the CDR3. V lost 0 bases and J lost 2; bases outside the gene matches: 1. Per germline, CDR1 MNHEY and CDR2 SVGAGI. The source material, RNA transcripts, was used to amplify TCR beta CDR3 regions. HTBI primers were employed in a first-round RT-PCR of the TCR CDR3. TCRdb reprocessed the multiplex PCR reads via MiXCR and lists one record per CDR3 protein. The sample shows around 340,000 distinct CDR3 sequences, 15% to 20% of them seen only once. Whole-study findings and limits: Blood held most thyroid clonotypes expanded above 0.001 frequency. A model using 13 V-J features told ophthalmopathy apart from stable hyperthyroidism.

The sequence came from a woman between 40 and 50 years old with Graves' ophthalmopathy. This chain connects TRBV6-5 to TRBJ1-3, with TRBD1 identical over 7 bases. Specimen: blood. CDR3 bases: TGTGCCAGCAGTTACTCGACAGGGCCTGGAAACACCATATATTTT. It encodes CASSYSTGPGNTIYF.